The entry that follows covers one T cell receptor beta chain sequence. Its target is not known. The donors comprised healthy bone marrow donors. The PCR employed 60 Vbeta primers together with 13 Jbeta primers. This table comes from immunoSEQ multiplex PCR, and its TCRdb copy is limited to in-frame clones, with some not included. Of around 160,000 clones listed, 75% to 90% are singletons. This record comes from a study of cytomegalovirus exposure and HLA in healthy donors. Study-wide results and limits: Among CMV-associated TCR beta chains, most appeared HLA-restricted in a later analysis. Of the V segments, some could not be distinguished, including TRBV6-2 and TRBV6-3, and were excluded. An analysis done earlier found most TCR beta V segments productive about 87% or about 30% of the time.

The CDR3 length is 15 residues. CDR1 LNHDA and CDR2 SQIVND come from the germline V gene (reference sequence). Deletions cut 3 bases from V and 0 bases from J, with 9 bases between. The receptor was derived from a woman younger than 30 in good health and CMV-seronegative. Material: PBMCs. V gene TRBV19 combines with J gene TRBJ1-5; D remains ambiguous. In nucleotides, the CDR3 is TGTGCCAGTAGTATGAACAGTGATAGCAATCAGCCCCAGCATTTT. This sequence encodes CASSMNSDSNQPQHF.